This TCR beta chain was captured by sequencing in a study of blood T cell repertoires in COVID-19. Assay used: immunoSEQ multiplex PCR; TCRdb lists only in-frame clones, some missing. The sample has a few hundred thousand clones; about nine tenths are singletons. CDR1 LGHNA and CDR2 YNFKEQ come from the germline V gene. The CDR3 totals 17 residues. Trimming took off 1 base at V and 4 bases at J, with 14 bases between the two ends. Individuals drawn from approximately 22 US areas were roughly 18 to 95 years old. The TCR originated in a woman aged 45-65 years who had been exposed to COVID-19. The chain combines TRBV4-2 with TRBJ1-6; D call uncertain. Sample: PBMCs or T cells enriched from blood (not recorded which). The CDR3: CASSQAVAAGYNSPLHF. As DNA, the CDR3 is TGTGCCAGCAGCCAAGCCGTAGCCGCGGGATATAATTCACCCCTCCACTTT.